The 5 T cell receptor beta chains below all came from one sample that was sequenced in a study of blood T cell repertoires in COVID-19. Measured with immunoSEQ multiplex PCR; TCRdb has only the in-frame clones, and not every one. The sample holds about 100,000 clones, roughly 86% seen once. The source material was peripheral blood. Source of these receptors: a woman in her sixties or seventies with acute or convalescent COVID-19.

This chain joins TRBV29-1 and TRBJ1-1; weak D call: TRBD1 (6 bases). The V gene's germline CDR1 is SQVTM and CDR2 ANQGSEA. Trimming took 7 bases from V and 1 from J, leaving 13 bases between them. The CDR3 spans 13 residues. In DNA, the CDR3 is TGCAGCGCCCAGGGGCATACGAACACTGAAGCTTTCTTT. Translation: CSAQGHTNTEAFF.

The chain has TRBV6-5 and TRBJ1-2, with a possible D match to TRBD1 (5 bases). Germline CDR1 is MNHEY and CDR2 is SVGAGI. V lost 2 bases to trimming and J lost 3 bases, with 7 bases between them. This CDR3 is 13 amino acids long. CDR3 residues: CASSYGRDYGYTF. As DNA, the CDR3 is TGTGCCAGCAGTTACGGCAGGGACTATGGCTACACCTTC.

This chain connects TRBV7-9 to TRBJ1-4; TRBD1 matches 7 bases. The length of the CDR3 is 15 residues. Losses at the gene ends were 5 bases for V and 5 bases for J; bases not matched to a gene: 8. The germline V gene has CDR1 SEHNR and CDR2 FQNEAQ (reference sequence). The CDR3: CASSTYGTANEKLFF. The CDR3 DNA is TGTGCCAGCAGCACGTACGGGACAGCGAATGAAAAACTGTTTTTT.

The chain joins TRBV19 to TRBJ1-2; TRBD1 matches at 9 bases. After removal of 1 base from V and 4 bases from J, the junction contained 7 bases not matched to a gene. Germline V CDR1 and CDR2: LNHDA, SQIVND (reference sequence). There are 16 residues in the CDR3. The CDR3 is CASSIVPGQGTYGYTF. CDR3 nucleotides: TGTGCCAGTAGTATAGTCCCGGGACAGGGAACCTATGGCTACACCTTC. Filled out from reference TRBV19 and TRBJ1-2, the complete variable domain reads DGGITQSPKYLFRKEGQNVTLSCEQNLNHDAMYWYRQDPGQGLRLIYYSQIVNDFQKGDIAEGYSVSREKKESFPLTVTSAQKNPTAFYLCASSIVPGQGTYGYTFGSGTRLTVV.

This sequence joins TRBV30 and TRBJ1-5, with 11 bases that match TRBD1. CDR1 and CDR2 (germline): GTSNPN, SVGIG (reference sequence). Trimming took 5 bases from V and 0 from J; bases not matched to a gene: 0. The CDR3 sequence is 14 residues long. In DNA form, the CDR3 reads TGTGCCTGGGGACAGGGGGCTAGCAATCAGCCCCAGCATTTT. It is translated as CAWGQGASNQPQHF.